The clone carrying this T cell receptor beta chain was picked up a small number of times. The protocol was immunoSEQ multiplex PCR, while the TCRdb copy is restricted to in-frame clones and leaves out a portion. The sample has around 59,000 clones, about 91% seen once. Trimming took 4 bases from V and 1 from J, leaving 8 bases between them. CDR1 SGHTA and CDR2 FQGNSA come from the germline V gene. The CDR3 totals 15 residues. These data belong to a study of T cell changes during pregnancy in multiple sclerosis. The chain recombines TRBV7-2 with TRBJ2-6, with a possible D match to TRBD1 (6 bases). The sample here was CD4+ T cells from peripheral blood mononuclear cells, taken in the first trimester of pregnancy. The sequence was collected from a female donor with multiple sclerosis, enrolled in a pregnancy study. The CDR3 loop is CASSYRASGANVLTF. The CDR3 nucleotides are TGTGCCAGCAGCTACAGGGCTTCTGGGGCCAACGTCCTGACTTTC.